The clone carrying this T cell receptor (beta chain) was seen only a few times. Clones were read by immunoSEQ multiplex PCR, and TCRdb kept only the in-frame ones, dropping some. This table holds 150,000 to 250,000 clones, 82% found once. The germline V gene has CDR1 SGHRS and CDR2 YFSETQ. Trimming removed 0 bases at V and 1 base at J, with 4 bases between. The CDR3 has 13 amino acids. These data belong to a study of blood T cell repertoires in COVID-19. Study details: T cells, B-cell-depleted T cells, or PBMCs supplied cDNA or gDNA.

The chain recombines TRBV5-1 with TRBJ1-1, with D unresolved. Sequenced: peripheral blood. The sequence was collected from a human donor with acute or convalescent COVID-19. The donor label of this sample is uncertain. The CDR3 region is CASSLARNTEAFF. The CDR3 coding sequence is TGCGCCAGCAGCTTGGCCAGGAACACTGAAGCTTTCTTT.